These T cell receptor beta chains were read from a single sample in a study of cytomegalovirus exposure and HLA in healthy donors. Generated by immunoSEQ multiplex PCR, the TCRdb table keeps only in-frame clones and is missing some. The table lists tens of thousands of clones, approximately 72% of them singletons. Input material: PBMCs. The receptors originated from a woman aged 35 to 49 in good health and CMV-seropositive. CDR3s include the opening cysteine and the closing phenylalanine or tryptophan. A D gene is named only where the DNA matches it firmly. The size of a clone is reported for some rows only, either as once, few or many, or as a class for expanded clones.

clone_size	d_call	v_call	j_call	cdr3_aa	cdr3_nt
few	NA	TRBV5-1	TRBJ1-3	CASSLDRGGGNTIYF	TGCGCCAGCAGCTTGGATCGGGGAGGTGGAAACACCATATATTTT
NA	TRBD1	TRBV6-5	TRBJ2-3	CASRTQGKESDTQYF	TGTGCCAGCAGAACACAGGGGAAGGAATCAGATACGCAGTATTTT
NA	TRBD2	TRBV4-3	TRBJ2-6	CASGTSGASGANVLTF	TGCGCCAGCGGAACTAGCGGGGCGTCTGGGGCCAACGTCCTGACTTTC
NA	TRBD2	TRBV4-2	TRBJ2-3	CASSQEIAGGTDTQYF	TGTGCCAGCAGCCAAGAAATAGCGGGGGGCACGGATACGCAGTATTTT
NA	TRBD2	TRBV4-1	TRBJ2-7	CASSQASGGATYEQYF	TGCGCCAGCAGCCAAGCTAGCGGGGGGGCGACCTACGAGCAGTACTTC
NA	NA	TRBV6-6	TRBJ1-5	CASSGSEGPQHF	TGTGCCAGCAGTGGGAGCGAGGGGCCCCAGCATTTT
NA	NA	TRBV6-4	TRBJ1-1	CASSDGQFEAFF	TGTGCCAGCAGTGACGGGCAGTTTGAAGCTTTCTTT
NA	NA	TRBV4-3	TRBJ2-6	CASSQDGTSGANVLTF	TGCGCCAGCAGCCAAGATGGGACATCTGGGGCCAACGTCCTGACTTTC
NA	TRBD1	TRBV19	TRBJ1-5	CASSSGQGAWNQPQHF	TGTGCCAGTAGCTCGGGACAGGGGGCTTGGAATCAGCCCCAGCATTTT
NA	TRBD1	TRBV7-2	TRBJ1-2	CASRDPGTGGSMYPGYTF	TGTGCCAGCAGGGACCCCGGGACAGGGGGCTCCATGTATCCTGGCTACACCTTC
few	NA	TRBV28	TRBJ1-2	CATWAVYGYTF	TGTGCCACGTGGGCAGTCTATGGCTACACCTTC
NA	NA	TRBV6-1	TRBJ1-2	CASSPSRGYGYTF	TGTGCCAGCAGTCCAAGCAGGGGCTATGGCTACACCTTC
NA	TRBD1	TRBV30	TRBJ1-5	CAWSVQGNQPQHF	TGTGCCTGGAGTGTACAGGGGAATCAGCCCCAGCATTTT
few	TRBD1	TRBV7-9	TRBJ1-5	CASSSQGDQPQHF	TGTGCCAGCAGCTCACAGGGGGATCAGCCCCAGCATTTT
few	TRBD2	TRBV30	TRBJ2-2	CAWSVLAGDTGELFF	TGTGCCTGGAGTGTCCTAGCGGGGGACACCGGGGAGCTGTTTTTT
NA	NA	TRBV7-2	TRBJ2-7	CASSLVSGLYEQYF	TGTGCCAGCAGCTTAGTTTCAGGGCTTTACGAGCAGTACTTC
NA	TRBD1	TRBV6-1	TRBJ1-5	CASSLGQGHQPQHF	TGTGCCAGCAGCTTGGGACAGGGGCATCAGCCCCAGCATTTT
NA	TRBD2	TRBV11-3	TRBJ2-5	CASSFSSGGAGETQYF	TGTGCCAGCAGCTTTAGTAGCGGGGGGGCCGGAGAGACCCAGTACTTC
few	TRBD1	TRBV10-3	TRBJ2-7	CAISFGTGVAYEQYF	TGTGCCATCAGTTTCGGTACAGGGGTTGCCTACGAGCAGTACTTC
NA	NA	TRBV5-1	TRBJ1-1	CASSPRGGVYTEAFF	TGCGCCAGCAGCCCCCGCGGCGGGGTTTACACTGAAGCTTTCTTT
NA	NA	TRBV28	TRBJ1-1	CASTSSGTKTFF	TGTGCCAGCACCTCGTCCGGGACTAAAACTTTCTTT
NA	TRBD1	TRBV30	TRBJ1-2	CAWRSTGTGVYGYTF	TGTGCCTGGAGGAGTACCGGGACAGGGGTTTATGGCTACACCTTC
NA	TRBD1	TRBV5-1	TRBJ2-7	CASSWGQASSYEQYF	TGCGCCAGCAGCTGGGGACAGGCCTCCTCCTACGAGCAGTACTTC
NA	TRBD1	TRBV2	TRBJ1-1	CASSADRDTEAFF	TGTGCCAGCAGCGCCGACAGGGACACTGAAGCTTTCTTT
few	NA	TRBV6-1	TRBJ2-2	CASSLVNTGELFF	TGTGCCAGCAGCCTAGTGAACACCGGGGAGCTGTTTTTT
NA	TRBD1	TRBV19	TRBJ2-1	CASSIVGTESTYYNEQFF	TGTGCCAGTAGTATAGTTGGGACAGAATCCACTTACTACAATGAGCAGTTCTTC
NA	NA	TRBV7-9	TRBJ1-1	CASTSPGALEAFF	TGTGCCAGCACCTCTCCAGGGGCGCTTGAAGCTTTCTTT
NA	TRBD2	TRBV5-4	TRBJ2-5	CARSSGTSAGGTQYF	TGTGCCCGCAGCTCCGGGACTAGCGCCGGCGGGACCCAGTACTTC
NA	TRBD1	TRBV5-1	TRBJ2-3	CASSFGTGTRDTQYF	TGCGCCAGCAGCTTCGGGACAGGGACTCGAGATACGCAGTATTTT
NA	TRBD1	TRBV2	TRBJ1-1	CASRGDRANTEAFF	TGTGCCAGCAGGGGGGACAGGGCTAACACTGAAGCTTTCTTT
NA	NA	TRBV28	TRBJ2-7	CASSFALQSNGEQYF	TGTGCCAGCAGTTTCGCCCTACAGAGTAACGGCGAGCAGTACTTC
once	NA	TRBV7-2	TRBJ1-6	CASSLGNGVGNSPLHF	TGTGCCAGCAGCTTAGGTAACGGGGTGGGTAATTCACCCCTCCACTTT
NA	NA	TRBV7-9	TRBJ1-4	CSSSLGGEKLFF	TGTTCCAGCAGCTTAGGGGGGGAGAAACTGTTTTTT
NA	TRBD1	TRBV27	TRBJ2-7	CASTSGTGGFNEQYF	TGTGCCAGCACCTCCGGGACAGGGGGCTTCAACGAGCAGTACTTC
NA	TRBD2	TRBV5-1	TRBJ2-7	CASSYAGVSSYEQYF	TGCGCCAGCAGCTACGCGGGGGTGAGCTCCTACGAGCAGTACTTC
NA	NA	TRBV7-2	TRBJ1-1	CASSLTLKDTEAFF	TGTGCCAGCAGCTTAACTCTTAAAGACACTGAAGCTTTCTTT
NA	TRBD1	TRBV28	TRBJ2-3	CASSLDRAGIDTQYF	TGTGCCAGCAGTTTGGACAGGGCGGGAATAGATACGCAGTATTTT
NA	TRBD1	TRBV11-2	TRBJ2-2	CASSLDRGTGRRELFF	TGTGCCAGCAGCTTAGATCGCGGGACAGGGAGAAGGGAGCTGTTTTTT
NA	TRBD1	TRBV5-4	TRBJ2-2	CASSYPGQGFTGELFF	TGTGCCAGCAGTTATCCGGGACAGGGGTTTACCGGGGAGCTGTTTTTT
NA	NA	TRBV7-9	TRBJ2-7	CSSSRTGYEQYF	TGTTCCAGCAGCCGGACTGGCTACGAGCAGTACTTC
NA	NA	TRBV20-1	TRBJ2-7	CSARDIDEQYF	TGCAGTGCTAGAGATATAGACGAGCAGTACTTC
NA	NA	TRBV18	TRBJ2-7	CASSSRQASSYEQYF	TGTGCCAGCTCATCCCGACAGGCATCCTCCTACGAGCAGTACTTC
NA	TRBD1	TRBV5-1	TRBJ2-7	CASSPGTEGEQYF	TGCGCCAGCAGCCCCGGGACAGAAGGCGAGCAGTACTTC